A selection of T cell receptor beta chains follows, all from one sample in a study of early T cells in non-severe SARS-CoV-2 infection. TCRdb processed the 5' RACE reads anew with MiXCR; each CDR3 protein has one entry. The table records about 64,000 distinct CDR3 sequences, 20% to 25% of them present only once. Sequenced material: whole blood, taken at baseline. Receptors were obtained from an adult who was a healthcare worker with PCR-confirmed SARS-CoV-2 infection or an uninfected control (not recorded which). CDR3s include the opening cysteine and the closing phenylalanine or tryptophan. The D gene is left open where the match is weak.

J gene	D gene	V gene	CDR3 protein
TRBJ2-1	TRBD2	TRBV7-3	CASSSKAGAYEQFF
TRBJ1-1	TRBD1	TRBV20-1	CSAVEGANTEAFF
TRBJ1-1	NA	TRBV27	CASSLSRLMNTEAFF
TRBJ1-2	NA	TRBV19	CASQQTAEDGYTF
TRBJ2-6	NA	TRBV20-1	CSASPGVSGANVLTF
TRBJ2-3	NA	TRBV18	CASSPVWSTDTQYF
TRBJ2-7	TRBD1	TRBV18	CASSPGTGVYYEQYF
TRBJ2-7	TRBD2	TRBV3-1	CASSQGGTSGLTAEQYF
TRBJ2-7	TRBD2	TRBV6-2/TRBV6-3	CASTKGLAGGFSYEQYF
TRBJ2-1	TRBD2	TRBV29-1	CSVTLRLAGGPSYNEQFF
TRBJ2-6	NA	TRBV14	CASSQLRGATSGANVLTF
TRBJ1-5	NA	TRBV19	CASKLGHQVGQPQHF
TRBJ1-5	NA	TRBV12-3/TRBV12-4	CASSGRLSNQPQHF
TRBJ1-1	NA	TRBV12-3/TRBV12-4	CASSPKVLSRGTEAFF
TRBJ2-2	TRBD2	TRBV7-8	CASSLGTSGNTGELFF
TRBJ2-7	NA	TRBV7-6	CASSLRQLSSYEQYF
TRBJ2-1	NA	TRBV5-4	CASSFGRQSYNEQFF
TRBJ2-7	TRBD1	TRBV11-2	CASSLTTGTGAYEQYF
TRBJ2-5	NA	TRBV7-3	CASSLTGEETQYF
TRBJ2-3	TRBD1	TRBV7-9	CASSSQTGGDTQYF
TRBJ1-4	TRBD1	TRBV29-1	CSVAQGATNEKLFF
TRBJ1-5	NA	TRBV12-3/TRBV12-4	CASSFSTRDLNF
TRBJ2-5	NA	TRBV3-1	CASSQWGREEETQYF
TRBJ2-3	NA	TRBV12-5	CASRRAREKDTQYF
TRBJ1-2	NA	TRBV13	CASSPGTLRGDGYTF
TRBJ1-4	NA	TRBV12-3/TRBV12-4	CASSLFRGINEKLFF
TRBJ1-2	TRBD1	TRBV10-3	CAISGGEDRNYGYTF
TRBJ2-7	NA	TRBV5-1	CASSNSYNEQYF
TRBJ1-5	TRBD1	TRBV20-1	CSARDRNQPQHF
TRBJ2-3	TRBD2	TRBV4-2	CASSQRSGVSTDTQYF
TRBJ2-3	TRBD1	TRBV2	CASSAGGNTDTQYF
TRBJ1-2	NA	TRBV12-3/TRBV12-4	CASSPLRVGYTF
TRBJ1-1	NA	TRBV29-1	CSVERNTEAFF
TRBJ2-2	TRBD1	TRBV6-1	CASSLDRAANTGELFF
TRBJ2-3	TRBD2	TRBV18	CASSPGLAGALSTDTQYF
TRBJ1-1	TRBD1	TRBV5-1	CASSLSGTAGNEAFF
TRBJ1-1	NA	TRBV27	CASSSLPGASNTEAFF
TRBJ1-5	NA	TRBV5-8	CASSHFGEANQPQHF
TRBJ2-3	NA	TRBV7-8	CASSFGASTDTQYF
TRBJ2-3	NA	TRBV7-3	CASSLTGQYTDTQYF
TRBJ2-3	NA	TRBV5-4	CASSDAGTSLTDTQYF
TRBJ1-3	TRBD1	TRBV7-9	CASSGIGQGSGNTIYF
TRBJ1-1	NA	TRBV6-5	CASSTGFNTEAFF
TRBJ2-1	NA	TRBV7-8	CASSWTSYNEQFF
TRBJ2-1	TRBD2	TRBV5-1	CASSGSGGSTYNEQFF
TRBJ1-6	NA	TRBV3-1	CASSQVGSTWGSPLHF
TRBJ1-1	NA	TRBV4-1	CASSQQGTAAEAFF
TRBJ1-5	NA	TRBV4-1	CASSQEAFVVSNQPQHF
TRBJ1-5	NA	TRBV20-1	CSAIEQGNQPQHF
TRBJ1-6	NA	TRBV6-5	CASRRTAGSAYNSPLHF
TRBJ2-1	NA	TRBV5-6	CASSIGVDEQFF
TRBJ1-4	NA	TRBV10-3	CATRGGEKKLFF
TRBJ1-1	NA	TRBV7-9	CASSASETENTEAFF
TRBJ1-5	TRBD1	TRBV5-1	CASSEGTVNQPQHF